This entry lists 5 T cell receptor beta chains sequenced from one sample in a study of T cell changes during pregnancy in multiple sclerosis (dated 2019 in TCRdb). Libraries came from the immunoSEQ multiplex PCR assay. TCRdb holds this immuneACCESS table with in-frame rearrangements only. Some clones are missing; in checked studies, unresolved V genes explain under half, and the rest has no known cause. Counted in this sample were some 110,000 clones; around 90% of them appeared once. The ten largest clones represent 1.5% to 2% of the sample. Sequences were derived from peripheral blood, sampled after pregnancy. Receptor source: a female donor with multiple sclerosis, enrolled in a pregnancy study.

CDR3 loop: CASSGRVRGNQPQHF. CDR3 DNA: TGTGCCAGCAGCGGCCGGGTCCGAGGGAATCAGCCCCAGCATTTT. The chain has TRBV6-1 and TRBJ1-5; D gene ambiguous. Germline lookup yields CDR1 MNHNS and CDR2 SASEGT. This CDR3 contains 15 residues. The V gene lost 6 bases and the J gene lost 4 bases, with 16 bases spanning the gap.

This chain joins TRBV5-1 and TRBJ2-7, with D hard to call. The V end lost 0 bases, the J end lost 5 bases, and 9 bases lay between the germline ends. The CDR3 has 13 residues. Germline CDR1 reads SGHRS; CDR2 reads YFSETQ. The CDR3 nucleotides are TGCGCCAGCAGCTTGGCAGGCCCCAACGAGCAGTACTTC. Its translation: CASSLAGPNEQYF.

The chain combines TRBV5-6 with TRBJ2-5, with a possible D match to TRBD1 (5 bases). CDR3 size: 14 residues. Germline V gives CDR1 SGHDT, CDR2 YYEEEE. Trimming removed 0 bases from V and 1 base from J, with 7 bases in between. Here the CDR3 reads CASSLAQGQETQYF. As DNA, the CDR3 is TGTGCCAGCAGCTTGGCCCAGGGCCAAGAGACCCAGTACTTC.

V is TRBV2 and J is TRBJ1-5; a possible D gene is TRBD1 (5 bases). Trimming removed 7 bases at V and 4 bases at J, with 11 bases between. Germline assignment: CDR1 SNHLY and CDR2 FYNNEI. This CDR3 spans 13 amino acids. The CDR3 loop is CASNGGGNQPQHF. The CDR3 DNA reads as TGTGCCAGCAATGGGGGGGGGAATCAGCCCCAGCATTTT.

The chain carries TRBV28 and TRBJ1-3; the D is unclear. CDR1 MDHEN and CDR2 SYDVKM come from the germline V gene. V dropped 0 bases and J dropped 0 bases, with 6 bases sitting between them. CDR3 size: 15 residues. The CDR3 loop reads CASSLCQDSGNTIYF. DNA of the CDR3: TGTGCCAGCAGTTTATGCCAGGACTCTGGAAACACCATATATTTT.